Listed below are T cell receptor beta chains from one sample, sequenced in a study of cytomegalovirus exposure and HLA in healthy donors. Clones were sequenced by immunoSEQ multiplex PCR, and TCRdb holds only the in-frame ones, with some missing. Of about 150,000 clones in the sample, 55% to 70% were seen once. Sample: PBMCs. Source of these receptors: a woman aged 30 to 39 in good health and CMV-seropositive. CDR3s leave out the opening cysteine and the closing phenylalanine or tryptophan.

len: 12
j_gene: TRBJ1-1
v_gene: TRBV5-1
CDR3aa: ASSLARPDTEAF

len: 10
j_gene: TRBJ2-7
v_gene: TRBV7-8
CDR3aa: ASSLLAGDEY

len: 16
j_gene: TRBJ1-3
v_gene: TRBV4-2
CDR3aa: ASSQPGQGPGSGNTIY

len: 9
j_gene: TRBJ2-7
v_gene: TRBV5-6
CDR3aa: ASSSDYEQY

len: 13
j_gene: TRBJ1-5
v_gene: TRBV19
CDR3aa: ASSMTSRGDQPQH

len: 14
j_gene: TRBJ1-5
v_gene: TRBV27
CDR3aa: ASSRQFASGNQPQH

len: 13
j_gene: TRBJ1-5
v_gene: TRBV2
CDR3aa: ASRVGLYSNQPQH

len: 15
j_gene: TRBJ1-6
v_gene: TRBV18
CDR3aa: ASSPNIKTGLNSPLH

len: 12
j_gene: TRBJ1-3
v_gene: TRBV27
CDR3aa: ASSNGGPGNTIY

len: 15
j_gene: TRBJ1-1
v_gene: TRBV5-8
CDR3aa: ASSSDFRASGGTEAF

len: 11
j_gene: TRBJ2-7
v_gene: TRBV19
CDR3aa: ASRGGGAYEQY

len: 12
j_gene: TRBJ1-5
v_gene: TRBV29-1
CDR3aa: SVLGGGVDQPQH

len: 13
j_gene: TRBJ2-1
v_gene: TRBV6-1
CDR3aa: ASSSILGSYNEQF

len: 11
j_gene: TRBJ1-5
v_gene: TRBV2
CDR3aa: ASSQYSNQPQH

len: 11
j_gene: TRBJ1-1
v_gene: TRBV30
CDR3aa: ARRSQGGTEAF

len: 11
j_gene: TRBJ2-7
v_gene: TRBV5-4
CDR3aa: ATCRDRAYEQY

len: 11
j_gene: TRBJ2-7
v_gene: TRBV18
CDR3aa: ASSPGQTYEQY

len: 12
j_gene: TRBJ2-3
v_gene: TRBV9
CDR3aa: ASSHRDSKNTQY

len: 15
j_gene: TRBJ1-1
v_gene: TRBV4-1
CDR3aa: ASSQADRVGPRTEAF

len: 13
j_gene: TRBJ1-5
v_gene: TRBV28
CDR3aa: ASSTTQGLAQPQH

len: 13
j_gene: TRBJ1-1
v_gene: TRBV28
CDR3aa: ASSLSGGWNTEAF

len: 14
j_gene: TRBJ1-1
v_gene: TRBV2
CDR3aa: ASSEAAGGAYTEAF

len: 15
j_gene: TRBJ1-5
v_gene: TRBV27
CDR3aa: ASSLYSPGTGNQPQH

len: 11
j_gene: TRBJ2-2
v_gene: TRBV6-1
CDR3aa: ASRTPGIGELF

len: 12
j_gene: TRBJ2-7
v_gene: TRBV7-9
CDR3aa: ASLTSGHSYEQY

len: 11
j_gene: TRBJ2-1
v_gene: TRBV11-2
CDR3aa: ASNLGGYNEQF

len: 13
j_gene: TRBJ2-1
v_gene: TRBV25-1
CDR3aa: ASSDRLATYNEQF

len: 12
j_gene: TRBJ2-7
v_gene: TRBV4-2
CDR3aa: ASSLRDRDFQQY

len: 15
j_gene: TRBJ2-7
v_gene: TRBV18
CDR3aa: ASSPKHREGFSYEQY

len: 10
j_gene: TRBJ2-1
v_gene: TRBV7-2
CDR3aa: ASSLYYNEQF

len: 15
j_gene: TRBJ2-3
v_gene: TRBV18
CDR3aa: ASSPTTGTWGTDTQY

len: 11
j_gene: TRBJ2-4
v_gene: TRBV29-1
CDR3aa: SVSDRLKNIQY

len: 12
j_gene: TRBJ2-1
v_gene: TRBV29-1
CDR3aa: SVEYLAAYNEQF

len: 12
j_gene: TRBJ2-7
v_gene: TRBV6-1
CDR3aa: ASSAGQGTYEQY

len: 10
j_gene: .
v_gene: TRBV2
CDR3aa: ATTGSGNEQY

len: 12
j_gene: TRBJ2-7
v_gene: TRBV6-1
CDR3aa: ASSSQPGLVEQY

len: 11
j_gene: TRBJ1-4
v_gene: TRBV2
CDR3aa: ASSAVEPTSLF

len: 14
j_gene: TRBJ2-2
v_gene: TRBV10-1
CDR3aa: ASSESGTGNTGELF

len: 12
j_gene: TRBJ2-7
v_gene: TRBV13
CDR3aa: ASSWDRGIGEQY

len: 13
j_gene: TRBJ2-2
v_gene: TRBV15
CDR3aa: ATIAFPGWSGELF

len: 13
j_gene: TRBJ2-2
v_gene: TRBV6-5
CDR3aa: ASSYSAGAGGELF

len: 13
j_gene: TRBJ1-3
v_gene: TRBV5-8
CDR3aa: ASSPGQNSGNTIY